This T cell receptor beta chain was recovered during a study of T cell repertoires in cytomegalovirus infection (dated by TCRdb to about 2019). Study-level background: Because public TCR beta signatures pointed to carriage of CMV infection together with the matching HLA type, the HLA type of each donor mattered for the analysis. Overall study outcomes, separate from this receptor: The ex vivo response was dominated by HLA-C-restricted CMV-specific TCR beta clonotypes, and the single most frequent clonotype in two of eight donors was supplied by these HLA-C-restricted clonotypes. Carriers of CMV infection plus the relevant HLA type were discriminated by the cumulative frequency of public TCR beta family members in the study cohort and in an independent roughly 340-donor cohort.

V is clipped by 1 base and J by 5 bases, and the sequence between their germline boundaries is 8 bases long. Taken from the germline V gene, the CDR1 and CDR2 loops are SGHTA and FQGNSA. The CDR3 measures 13 amino acids from cysteine to phenylalanine. Only CDR3 DNA remains: 39 bases, in frame from the first base. Comment on this clonotype: Its specific antigen is unknown. Since a much larger clone is just one base distant, this may be a read error.

The sequencer listed for this sample is Illumina HiSeq 1500. TCRdb trimmed the raw reads at Q25, called clones with MiXCR and kept productive beta chains. Identical CDR3 protein sequences are pooled into one entry, listed with their most common genes and DNA. Counted in this sample were some 600,000 distinct CDR3 sequences; approximately 24% of them appeared once. The leading ten clones occupy less than 9.5% of the sample. This sequence was found in a human donor in good health (CMV status not recorded). Some clones in this sample may be carry-over from other donors' samples. Sequencing used CD8+ T cells from PBMCs. The rearrangement joined TRBV7-2 to TRBJ1-1; too little of a D gene remains to name it. The CDR3 in this case is CASSLVRITEAFF. The DNA sequence is as follows: TGTGCCAGCAGCTTAGTCAGGATTACTGAAGCTTTCTTT.